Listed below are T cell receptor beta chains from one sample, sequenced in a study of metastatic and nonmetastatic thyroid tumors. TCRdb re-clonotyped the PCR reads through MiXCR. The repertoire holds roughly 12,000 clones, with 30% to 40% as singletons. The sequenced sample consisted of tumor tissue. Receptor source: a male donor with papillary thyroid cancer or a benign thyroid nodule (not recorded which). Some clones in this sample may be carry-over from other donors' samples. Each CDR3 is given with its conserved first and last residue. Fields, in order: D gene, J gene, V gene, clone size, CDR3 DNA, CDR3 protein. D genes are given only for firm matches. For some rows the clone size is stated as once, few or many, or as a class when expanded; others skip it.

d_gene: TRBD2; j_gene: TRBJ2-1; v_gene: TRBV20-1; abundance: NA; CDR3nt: TGCAGTGCTAGGGGACTAGCTGGACTCTCATACAATGTGCAGTTCTTC; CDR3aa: CSARGLAGLSYNVQFF
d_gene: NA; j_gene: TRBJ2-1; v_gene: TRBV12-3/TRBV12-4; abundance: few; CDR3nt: TGTGCCAGCAGTTTAGCGTATGTGGGAGCCATAAACAATGAGCAGTTCTTC; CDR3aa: CASSLAYVGAINNEQFF
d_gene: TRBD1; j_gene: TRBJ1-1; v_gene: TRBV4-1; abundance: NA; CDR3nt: TGCGCCAGCAGCTCGCGGGACAGTTGGACTGAAGCTTCCTTT; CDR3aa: CASSSRDSWTEASF
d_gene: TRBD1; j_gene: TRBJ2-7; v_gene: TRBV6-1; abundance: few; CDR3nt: TGTGCCAGCAGGGCTCCGGGACAGGGTTCCCACGAGCAGTACTTC; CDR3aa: CASRAPGQGSHEQYF
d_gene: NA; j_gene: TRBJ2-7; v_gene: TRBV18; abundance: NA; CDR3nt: TGTGCCAGCTCAAGAGGGGACCGGTACGAGCAGTACTTC; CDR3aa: CASSRGDRYEQYF
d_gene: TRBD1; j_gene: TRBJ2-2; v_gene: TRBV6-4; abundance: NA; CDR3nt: TGTGCCAGCAGTGACTGGACAGGATCGAACACCGGGGAGCTGTTTTTT; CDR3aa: CASSDWTGSNTGELFF
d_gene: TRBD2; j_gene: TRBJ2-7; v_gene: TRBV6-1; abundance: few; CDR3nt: TGTGCCAGCAGTGAACTGTCTAGCGGTTCCTACGAGCAGTACTTC; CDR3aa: CASSELSSGSYEQYF
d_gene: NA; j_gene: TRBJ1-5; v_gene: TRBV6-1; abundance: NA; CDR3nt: TGTGCCAGCAGTGATTGGAACGGGGGCAATCAGCCCCAGCATTTT; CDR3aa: CASSDWNGGNQPQHF
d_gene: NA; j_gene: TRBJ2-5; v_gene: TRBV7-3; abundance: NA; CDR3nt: TGTGCCAGCAGCTTAGGATACGGAGAGACCCAGTACTTC; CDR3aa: CASSLGYGETQYF
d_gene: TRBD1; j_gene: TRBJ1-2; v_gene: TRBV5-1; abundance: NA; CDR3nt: TGCGCCAGCAGCATAAGGACAGGGTGTGACGGCTACACCTTC; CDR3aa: CASSIRTGCDGYTF
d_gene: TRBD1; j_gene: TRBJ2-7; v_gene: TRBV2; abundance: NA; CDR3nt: TGTGCCAGCAGTGACTGGACAGGGACTTACGAGCAGTACTTC; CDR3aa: CASSDWTGTYEQYF
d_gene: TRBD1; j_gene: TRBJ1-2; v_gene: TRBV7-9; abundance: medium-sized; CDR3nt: TGTGCCAGCAGAAAATGGACAGGGATATCAACTAACTATGGCTACACCTTC; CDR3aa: CASRKWTGISTNYGYTF
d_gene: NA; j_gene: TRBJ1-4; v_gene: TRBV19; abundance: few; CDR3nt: TGTGCCAGTACGGGGGGCGTCGGGCGGACAACTAATGAAAAACTGTTTTTT; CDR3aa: CASTGGVGRTTNEKLFF
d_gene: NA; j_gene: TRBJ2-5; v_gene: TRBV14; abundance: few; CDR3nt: TGTGCCAGCAGGGGTTATCAAGAGACTCAGTACTTC; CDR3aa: CASRGYQETQYF
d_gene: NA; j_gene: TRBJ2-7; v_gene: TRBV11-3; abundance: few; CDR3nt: TGTGCCAGCAGCCCCAGGGGGGAAGGAGGCTACGAGCAGTACTTC; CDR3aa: CASSPRGEGGYEQYF
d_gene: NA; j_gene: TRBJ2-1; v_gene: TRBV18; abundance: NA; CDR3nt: TGTGCCAGCTCACCAGCAACAGGCAATGAGCAGTTCTTC; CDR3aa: CASSPATGNEQFF
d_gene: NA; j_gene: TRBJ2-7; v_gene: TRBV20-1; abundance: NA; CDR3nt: TGCAGTGCTACGGGACACAACTCCTACGAGCAGTACTTC; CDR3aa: CSATGHNSYEQYF
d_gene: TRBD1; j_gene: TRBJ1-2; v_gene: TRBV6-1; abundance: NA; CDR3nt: TGTGCCAGCAGTGATCGCCGACAGGGGGTTGGCTACACCTTC; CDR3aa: CASSDRRQGVGYTF
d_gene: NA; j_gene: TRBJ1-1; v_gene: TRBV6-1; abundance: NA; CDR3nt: TGTGCCAGCTCTCAAGGACAATTTTCGGCCGAAGCTTTCTTT; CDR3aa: CASSQGQFSAEAFF
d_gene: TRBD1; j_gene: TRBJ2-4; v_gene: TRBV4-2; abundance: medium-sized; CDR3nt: TGTGCCAGCAGCCAATTGGGACAGGGGAAAGGGGCCAAAAACATTCAGTACTTC; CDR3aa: CASSQLGQGKGAKNIQYF
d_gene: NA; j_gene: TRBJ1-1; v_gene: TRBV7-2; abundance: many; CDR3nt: TGTGCCAGCAGCACGCCCCAGGGTTTTACTGAAGCTTTCTTT; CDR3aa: CASSTPQGFTEAFF
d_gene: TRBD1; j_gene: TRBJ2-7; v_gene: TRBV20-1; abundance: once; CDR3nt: TGCAGTGCTGAGACAGGGGGCGCGTCCTACGAGCAGTACTTC; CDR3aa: CSAETGGASYEQYF
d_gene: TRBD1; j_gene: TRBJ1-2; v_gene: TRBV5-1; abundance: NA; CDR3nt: TGCGCCAGCAGCGAGATGCCAGGGGGTGCCGGGGGCTACACCTTC; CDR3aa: CASSEMPGGAGGYTF
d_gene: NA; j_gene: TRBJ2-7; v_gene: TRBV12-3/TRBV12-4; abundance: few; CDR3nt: TGTGCCAGCAGTTACAGCCCTGGCAACGAGCAGTACTTC; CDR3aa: CASSYSPGNEQYF
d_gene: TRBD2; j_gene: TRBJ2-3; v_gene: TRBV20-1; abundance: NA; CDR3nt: TGCAGTGCTAGAGCTTGGGCTAGCGGGGGCACAGATACGCAGTATTTT; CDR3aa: CSARAWASGGTDTQYF
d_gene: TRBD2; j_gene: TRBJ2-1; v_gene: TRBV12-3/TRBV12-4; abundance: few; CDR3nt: TGTGCCAGCACTCCTAGGACTATCCCGGGGGGTGATCAGTTCTTC; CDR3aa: CASTPRTIPGGDQFF
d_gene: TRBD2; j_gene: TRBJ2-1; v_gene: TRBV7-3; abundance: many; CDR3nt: TGTGCCAGCAGCACCTTCGGACTAGCGGACAATGAGCAGTTCTTC; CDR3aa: CASSTFGLADNEQFF
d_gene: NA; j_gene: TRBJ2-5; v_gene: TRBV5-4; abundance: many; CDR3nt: TGTGCCAGCAGCCGTACAGGGGGCGGGGGGGAGACCCAGTACTTC; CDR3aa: CASSRTGGGGETQYF
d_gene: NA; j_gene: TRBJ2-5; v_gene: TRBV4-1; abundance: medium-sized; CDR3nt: TGCGCCAGTGCACCGGGGCCCGGCTTCCAAGAGACCCAGTACTTC; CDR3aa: CASAPGPGFQETQYF
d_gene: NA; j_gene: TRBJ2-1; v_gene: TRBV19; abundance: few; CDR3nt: TGTGCCTCCCACCAGGGGCGAGGTGAGCAGTTCTTC; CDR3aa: CASHQGRGEQFF
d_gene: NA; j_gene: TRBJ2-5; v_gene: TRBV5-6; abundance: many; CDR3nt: TGTGCCAGCAGCTTCCAAGAGACCCAGTACTTC; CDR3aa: CASSFQETQYF
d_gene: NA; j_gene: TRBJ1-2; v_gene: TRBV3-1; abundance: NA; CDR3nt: TGTGCCAGCAGCCAAGAGGGGACGTCCTATGGCTACACCTTC; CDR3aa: CASSQEGTSYGYTF
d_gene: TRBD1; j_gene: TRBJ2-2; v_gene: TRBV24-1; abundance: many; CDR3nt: TGTGCCACCAGTGATCCTTCGACAGGGGGCGGGGAGCTGTTTTTT; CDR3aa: CATSDPSTGGGELFF
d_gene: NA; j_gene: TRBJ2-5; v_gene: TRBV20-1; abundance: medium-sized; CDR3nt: TGCAGTGCTAGAGTTTACAAGGGCGAAGAGACCCAGTACTTC; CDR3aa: CSARVYKGEETQYF
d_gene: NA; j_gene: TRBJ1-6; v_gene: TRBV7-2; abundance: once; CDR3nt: TGTGCCAGCAGCTTAAGCGATAAACGGGCCCACTTT; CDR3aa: CASSLSDKRAHF
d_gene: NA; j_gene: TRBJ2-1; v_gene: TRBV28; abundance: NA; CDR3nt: TGTGCCGGCCACAATGAGCAGTTCTTC; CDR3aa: CAGHNEQFF
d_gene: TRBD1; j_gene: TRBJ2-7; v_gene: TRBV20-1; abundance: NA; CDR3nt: TGCAGTGCTAGGCCGGGACAGGGGCACGAGCAGTACTTC; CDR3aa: CSARPGQGHEQYF
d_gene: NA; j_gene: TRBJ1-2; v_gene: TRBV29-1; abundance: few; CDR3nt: TGCAGCGTTGAAGGGAGCCGAGAGACAAGATATGGCTACACCTTC; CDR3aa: CSVEGSRETRYGYTF
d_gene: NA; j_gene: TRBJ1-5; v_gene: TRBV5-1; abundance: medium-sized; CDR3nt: TGCGCCAGCAGCCTACTCAACAGGGAAAATCAGCCCCAGCATTTT; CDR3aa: CASSLLNRENQPQHF
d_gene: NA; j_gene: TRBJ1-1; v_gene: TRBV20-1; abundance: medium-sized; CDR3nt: TGCAGTGCCCCGGGGCCAGGGATTGAAGCTTTCTTT; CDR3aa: CSAPGPGIEAFF
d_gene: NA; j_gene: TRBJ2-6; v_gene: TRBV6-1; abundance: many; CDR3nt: TGTGCCAGCACCTTGGGCTCTGGGGCCAACGTCCTGACTTTC; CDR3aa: CASTLGSGANVLTF
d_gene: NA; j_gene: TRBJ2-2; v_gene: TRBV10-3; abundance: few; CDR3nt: TGTGCCATCAGTGAGTCGAAATCCGGGGAGCTGTTTTTT; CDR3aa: CAISESKSGELFF
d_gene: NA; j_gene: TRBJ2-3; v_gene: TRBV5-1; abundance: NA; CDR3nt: TGCGCCAGCAGCGGCACTGTTTTCACAGATACGCAGTATTTT; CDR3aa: CASSGTVFTDTQYF
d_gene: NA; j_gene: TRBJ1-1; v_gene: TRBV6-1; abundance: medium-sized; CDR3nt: TGTGCCAGCAAAACGTCAGCGGGACGGGGGAACACTGAAGCTTTCTTT; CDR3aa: CASKTSAGRGNTEAFF
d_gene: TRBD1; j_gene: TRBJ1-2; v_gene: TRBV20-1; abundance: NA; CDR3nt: TGCAGTGCTCCGGGACAGACCCTCATTGGCTACACCTTC; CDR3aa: CSAPGQTLIGYTF
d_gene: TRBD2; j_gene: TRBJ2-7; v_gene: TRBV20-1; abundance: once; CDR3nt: TGCAGTGCTAGTGGAGAAGGGACTAGCGGAAACGAGCAGTACTTC; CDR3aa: CSASGEGTSGNEQYF
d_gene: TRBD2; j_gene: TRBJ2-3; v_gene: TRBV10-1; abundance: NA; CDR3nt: TGCGCCAGCAGTGGACCCTCTGAACTAGCGGACACAGATACGCAGTATTTT; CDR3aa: CASSGPSELADTDTQYF
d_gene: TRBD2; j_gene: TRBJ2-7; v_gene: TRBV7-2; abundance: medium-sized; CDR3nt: TGTGCCAGCAGCTTATCCAGCGGGGGTGCTAGGGGGGAGCAGTACTTC; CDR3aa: CASSLSSGGARGEQYF
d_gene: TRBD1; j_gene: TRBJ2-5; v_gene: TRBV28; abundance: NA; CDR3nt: TGTGCCAGCAGCAGAACAGGGGGCGGTGAGACCCAGTACTTC; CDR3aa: CASSRTGGGETQYF
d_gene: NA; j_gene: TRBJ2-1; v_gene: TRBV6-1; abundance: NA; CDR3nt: TGTGCCAGCAGTATCCGATATGGAGGCAATGTGCAGTTCTTC; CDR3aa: CASSIRYGGNVQFF
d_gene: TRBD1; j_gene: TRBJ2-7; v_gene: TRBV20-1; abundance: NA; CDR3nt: TGCAGTGCGGCAGAACAGGGGTTCATCTACGAGCAGTACTTC; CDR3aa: CSAAEQGFIYEQYF
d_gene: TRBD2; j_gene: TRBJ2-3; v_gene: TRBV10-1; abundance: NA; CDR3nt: TGCGCCAGCAGTTTGACTAGCGGGGGTGCAGATACGCAGTATTTT; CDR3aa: CASSLTSGGADTQYF
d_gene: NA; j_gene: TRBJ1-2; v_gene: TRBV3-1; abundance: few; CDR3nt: TGTGCCAGCAGCCAATCAGGGTTCGGCTACACCTTC; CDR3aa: CASSQSGFGYTF
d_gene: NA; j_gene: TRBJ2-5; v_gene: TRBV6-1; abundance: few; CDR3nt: TGTGCCAGCAGTGAAATCGGAGCGTCCCAAGAGACCCAGTACTTC; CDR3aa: CASSEIGASQETQYF
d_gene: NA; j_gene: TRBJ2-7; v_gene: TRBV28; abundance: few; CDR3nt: TGTGCCAGCAGTTATTACTACGAGCAGTACTTC; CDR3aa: CASSYYYEQYF